This passage covers 21 T cell receptor beta chains from one sample sequenced in a study of cytomegalovirus exposure and HLA in healthy donors. PCR was performed using 60 Vbeta and 13 Jbeta primers. Sequencing was performed with immunoSEQ multiplex PCR; in TCRdb, only in-frame clones are kept and a portion is missing. This sample has roughly 150,000 clones, with around 80% found just once. What was sequenced was PBMCs. All receptors come from a male donor in good health and CMV-seronegative.

This clone was detected only a few times. The chain combines TRBV29-1 with TRBJ1-2; no clear D gene. Germline V gene sequence: CDR1 SQVTM, CDR2 ANQGSEA. The germline V and J ends were trimmed by 7 bases and 0 bases, with 18 bases remaining between them. CDR3 length: 15 residues. The CDR3 bases are TGCAGCGCTATCCGCCTTGGAGATTCTAACTATGGCTACACCTTC. It encodes CSAIRLGDSNYGYTF.

The chain couples TRBV7-2 to TRBJ1-1, with D unclear. The V and J ends lost 1 base and 4 bases respectively, with 13 bases between them. This CDR3 has 15 amino acids. CDR1 and CDR2 from the germline V gene are SGHTA and FQGNSA. CDR3 amino acids: CASSLEEVWGTEAFF. The CDR3 coding sequence is TGTGCCAGCAGCTTAGAGGAGGTCTGGGGCACTGAAGCTTTCTTT. Drawing the rest from reference TRBV7-2 and TRBJ1-1, the complete variable domain is GAGVSQSPSNKVTEKGKDVELRCDPISGHTALYWYRQSLGQGLEFLIYFQGNSAPDKSGLPSDRFSAERTGGSVSTLTIQRTQQEDSAVYLCASSLEEVWGTEAFFGQGTRLTVV.

This clone was picked up a small number of times. This rearrangement joins TRBV5-8 to TRBJ1-5; TRBD1 aligns across 11 bases. V lost 4 bases, J lost 7 bases, and 13 bases stayed unmatched. The CDR3 contains 17 residues. Germline V gene lookup returns CDR1 SGHTS and CDR2 YDEGEE. The CDR3 loop reads CASSPQTGQGGRQPQHF. CDR3 in DNA: TGTGCCAGCAGCCCCCAGACGGGACAGGGGGGTCGACAGCCCCAGCATTTT.

V and J are TRBV6-1 and TRBJ2-5, with a weak D call TRBD2 (6 bases). The J call is doubtful: the DNA matches TRBJ2-7 better. Germline CDR1 and CDR2: MNHNS and SASEGT. The CDR3 is made up of 13 amino acids. The CDR3 coding sequence is TGTGCCAGCAGCGTAGCGGTTAGCTACGAGCAGTACTTC. The encoded protein is CASSVAVSYEQYF.

This clone was counted a single time. The V and J genes are TRBV2 and TRBJ1-6, with TRBD1 as a possible D gene (5 bases). The CDR3 covers 14 residues. The germline CDR1 and CDR2 sequences are SNHLY and FYNNEI. V was cut by 4 bases and J by 5 bases, with 9 bases left in between. CDR3 in amino acids: CASSARGDNSPLHF. The CDR3 nucleotides are TGTGCCAGCAGTGCAAGGGGCGATAATTCACCCCTCCACTTT.

The V and J genes are TRBV19 and TRBJ2-2; D is possibly TRBD2 (6 bases). The germline gives CDR1 LNHDA, CDR2 SQIVND (reference sequence). Between the trimmed V and J ends, which lost 11 bases and 1 base, there was a span of 14 bases. This CDR3 region has 14 residues. The CDR3 DNA reads TGTGCCTGCAGCGGAGGGGAGAACACCGGGGAGCTGTTTTTT. The encoded protein is CACSGGENTGELFF.

The rearrangement links TRBV7-5 to TRBJ2-3; the DNA was not compared with TRBD1, the D call given in the table. TRBV7-5 is a pseudogene locus. This CDR3 region has 18 residues. This chain's CDR3 is CARSLAGWRDSNRNTQYF. The DNA for the CDR3 is TGTGCCAGAAGCTTAGCGGGTTGGCGGGACAGTAATAGGAATACGCAGTATTTT.

The chain links TRBV27 to TRBJ2-7; 7 bases match TRBD2. Germline V CDR1 and CDR2: MNHEY, SMNVEV (reference sequence). This CDR3 is 15 amino acids long. With V trimmed by 6 bases and J by 1 base, 9 bases remained unmatched. The CDR3 sequence is CASSSLGTNSYEQYF. In nucleotides, the CDR3 is TGTGCCAGCAGCTCCCTCGGGACTAATTCCTACGAGCAGTACTTC.

This clone was detected a few times. One end of the junction does not line up with germline, which may come from a read error. V and J are TRBV7-9 and TRBJ2-7, with D possibly being TRBD2 (5 bases). Looked up from germline, CDR1 is SEHNR and CDR2 is FQNEAQ (reference sequence). CDR3 length equals 14 residues. In nucleotides, the CDR3 is TGTCCCAGCAGCTTATCTAGCCACACCTACGAGCAGTACTTC. Its protein product is CPSSLSSHTYEQYF.

Regarding this clone: The sample carries other DNA sequences with the same CDR3. This rearrangement joins TRBV7-9 to TRBJ1-2; 8 positions agree with TRBD1. The trim removed 3 bases at V and 8 bases at J, leaving 5 bases unmatched. There are 13 residues in the CDR3. CDR1 is SEHNR, CDR2 FQNEAQ, per germline (reference sequence). CDR3 in amino acids: CASSFGQGGGYTF. The CDR3 nucleotides are TGTGCCAGCAGCTTTGGACAGGGAGGAGGCTACACCTTC.

The J gene is TRBJ1-2, the V gene TRBV30, with D uncertain. CDR1 is GTSNPN, CDR2 SVGIG, per germline (reference sequence). Trimming removed 0 bases at V and 0 bases at J, with 5 bases between. The CDR3 consists of 13 residues. Written as DNA, the CDR3 is TGTGCCTGGAGTGTAACGGCTAACTATGGCTACACCTTC. Encoded protein: CAWSVTANYGYTF.

This rearrangement joins TRBV11-2 to TRBJ1-3, with 8 bases identical to TRBD1. CDR3 length: 15 residues. Per the germline V gene, CDR1 is SGHAT and CDR2 is FQNNGV. V shed 4 bases, J shed 4 bases, and the junction held 6 bases outside the gene matches. The CDR3 sequence: CASSSQGARGNTIYF. For the CDR3, the DNA is TGTGCCAGCAGCTCGCAGGGGGCGCGCGGAAACACCATATATTTT.

The gene calls are TRBV7-3 and TRBJ2-1; 9 bases line up with TRBD1. The CDR3 is 15 amino acids. Per the germline V gene, CDR1 is SGHTA and CDR2 is FQGTGA. V shed 5 bases and J 5 bases; nucleotides not matched to a gene: 7. In DNA form, the CDR3 reads TGTGCCAGCAGCCCCGGGACAGGGCGAGACAATGAGCAGTTCTTC. Its protein product is CASSPGTGRDNEQFF.

This clone was recorded only once. The gene calls are TRBV7-6 and TRBJ2-2; D may be TRBD1 (5 bases). V lost 1 base to trimming and J lost 7 bases, with 13 bases between them. Germline CDR1 is SGHVS and CDR2 is FNYEAQ. This CDR3 is 15 amino acids long. CDR3 DNA sequence: TGTGCCAGCAGCTTAGGGCAGGGTGGTGTCGGGGAGCTGTTTTTT. It codes for CASSLGQGGVGELFF.

The chain combines TRBV5-6 with TRBJ1-6; no clear D. Germline V gene sequence: CDR1 SGHDT, CDR2 YYEEEE. V was trimmed by 4 bases and J by 8 bases, leaving 7 bases between them. The CDR3 is 12 amino acids. The CDR3 DNA reads TGTGCCAGCAGCCCGGGTTATTCACCCCTCCACTTT. Translated, it gives CASSPGYSPLHF.

The chain has TRBV9 and TRBJ2-1; 8 nucleotides agree with TRBD2. This CDR3 is built from 16 residues. CDR1 and CDR2 (germline): SGDLS, YYNGEE. Losses at the gene ends were 3 bases for V and 0 bases for J; bases not matched to a gene: 5. The CDR3 DNA sequence: TGTGCCAGCAGCGCCAAGCGGGAGAGCTCCTACAATGAGCAGTTCTTC. Protein: CASSAKRESSYNEQFF.

The chain uses TRBV2 and TRBJ1-1; D remains unclear. This CDR3 is 12 amino acids long. Trimming cost V 11 bases and J 1 base, with 11 bases left between them. In germline, CDR1 is SNHLY, CDR2 FYNNEI. CDR3 loop: CALWAGNTEAFF. CDR3 nucleotides: TGTGCCTTGTGGGCGGGGAACACTGAAGCTTTCTTT.

This clone is a singleton in its sample. This rearrangement joins TRBV7-2 to TRBJ2-7; D perhaps matches TRBD2 (6 bases). Trimming stripped 4 bases from V and 4 bases from J, with 17 bases between. This CDR3 spans 15 amino acids. Germline V gene data show CDR1 as SGHTA and CDR2 as FQGNSA. This chain's CDR3 is CASSSSAGTGYEQYF. CDR3 DNA: TGTGCCAGCAGCTCTTCGGCGGGGACGGGGTACGAGCAGTACTTC.

The chain couples TRBV4-3 to TRBJ1-6; TRBD1 agrees at 8 bases. V lost 0 bases and J lost 5; bases outside the gene matches: 6. The CDR3 runs 17 residues. Germline assignment: CDR1 LGHNA and CDR2 YSLEER. CDR3 loop: CASSQDRQGANNSPLHF. CDR3 in DNA: TGCGCCAGCAGCCAAGATCGGCAGGGGGCCAATAATTCACCCCTCCACTTT.

The DNA of the CDR3 is TGCGCCAGCAGCCAGGGGCCTGGGGTCGGCACAGATACGCAGTATTTT. Its protein product is CASSQGPGVGTDTQYF. This rearrangement joins TRBV4-1 to TRBJ2-3; D perhaps matches TRBD1 (5 bases). Between the trimmed V and J ends, which lost 3 bases and 1 base, there was a span of 14 bases. Per the germline V gene, CDR1 is MGHRA and CDR2 is YSYEKL. The CDR3 sequence is 16 residues long.

The sample holds a few counts of this clone. One end of the junction is discordant with germline, which a read error may explain. This chain joins TRBV7-2 and TRBJ1-5; no clear D gene. This CDR3 comprises 15 residues. Germline V gene lookup returns CDR1 SGHTA and CDR2 FQGNSA. The CDR3 here is CASSLAPGKGGEALF. The DNA for the CDR3 is TGTGCCAGCAGCTTAGCCCCCGGGAAGGGAGGCGAAGCCCTTTTT.